These 25 T cell receptor beta chains were all obtained from the same sample, sequenced in a study of T-cell reconstitution after alpha-beta-depleted transplantation in children. The library targeted TCRbeta and was prepared with unique molecular identifiers. In TCRdb, the PCR reads were re-called with MiXCR into one record per CDR3 protein. The sample lists roughly 220,000 distinct CDR3 sequences, 12% seen once, with around 3% in the top ten. The sequencing used PBMCs from the stem cell graft donor, collected from the stem cell graft. These receptors came from a human donor who donated a stem cell graft to a child with acute lymphoblastic leukemia.

This clonotype was found many times. Written as DNA, the CDR3 is TGCAGCGTTGAAGAGAGGGGAAATCCCTACGAGCAGTACTTC. Its translation: CSVEERGNPYEQYF. The chain links TRBV29-1 to TRBJ2-7; possibly TRBD1 or TRBD2 for D (5 bases each). This CDR3 comprises 14 residues. V lost 0 bases, J lost 2 bases, and 11 bases lay in between. From germline, CDR1 is SQVTM and CDR2 ANQGSEA.

This clonotype came up many times. The chain couples TRBV20-1 to TRBJ2-3, with D possibly matching TRBD2 (6 bases). The CDR3 loop spans 14 amino acids. V was shortened by 6 bases and J by 4 bases, with 17 bases between the two germline ends. CDR1 is DFQATT and CDR2 is SNEGSKA in the germline V gene (reference sequence). CDR3 in amino acids: CSAALALRADTQYF. The CDR3, as DNA: TGCAGTGCCGCCCTAGCGCTTAGGGCAGATACGCAGTATTTT.

This clonotype was recorded many times. Relative to the germline gene, one junction end is altered; a read error may explain this. V usage is TRBV12-3 or TRBV12-4 and J usage is TRBJ1-2; 8 nucleotides line up with TRBD1. This CDR3 has 15 amino acids. CDR3 sequence: CASSSTDRVNSGYTF. The CDR3 DNA is TGTGCCAGCAGTTCCACGGACAGGGTTAACTCTGGCTACACCTTC.

At least ten counts were recorded for this clonotype. The V and J genes are TRBV20-1 and TRBJ2-7; 8 positions agree with TRBD1. Germline CDR1 and CDR2: DFQATT and SNEGSKA (reference sequence). This CDR3 has 13 amino acids. Germline trimming cut 2 bases from V and 5 bases from J; bases unmatched to any gene: 5. This CDR3 reads CSARRQGIDEQYF. CDR3 nucleotide sequence: TGCAGTGCTAGAAGACAGGGGATCGACGAGCAGTACTTC.

This clonotype was observed many times. The J gene is TRBJ2-3, the V gene TRBV20-1; weak D call: TRBD1 (5 bases). CDR1 DFQATT and CDR2 SNEGSKA come from the germline V gene (reference sequence). The CDR3 covers 16 residues. Trimming pared 0 bases from V and 8 bases from J, leaving 21 bases between. The CDR3 DNA follows: TGCAGTGCTAGAGATGCCGGCGGCCCGTGGGGCGGTACGCAGTATTTT. Protein: CSARDAGGPWGGTQYF.

This clonotype was recorded only once. With a much larger clone just one base away, this may be a read error. The gene calls are TRBV6-1 and TRBJ2-7, with a weak D call TRBD1 (6 bases). CDR3 length: 13 residues. Germline V lookup: CDR1 MNHNS, CDR2 SASEGT. The CDR3 loop is CASRSGRGDDQYF. Here the CDR3 DNA reads TGTGCCAGCAGAAGCGGCAGGGGCGACGACCAGTACTTC.

This CDR3 is CASSTQNRNYGYTF. The CDR3 DNA reads TGTGCCAGCAGCACGCAAAACCGGAACTATGGCTACACCTTC. The genes are TRBV3-1 and TRBJ1-2, with D unclear. This CDR3 contains 14 residues. V was cut by 5 bases and J by 2 bases, with 12 bases left in between. The V gene's germline CDR1 is LGHDT and CDR2 YNNKEL (reference sequence).

The rearrangement links TRBV19 to TRBJ1-1, with D possibly TRBD1 on 6 matching bases. Trimming stripped 3 bases from V and 3 bases from J, with 11 bases between. Germline CDR1 and CDR2: LNHDA and SQIVND (reference sequence). The CDR3 totals 14 residues. CDR3 bases: TGTGCCAGTAGTATCCAAGGGGGATACACTGAAGCTTTCTTT. The encoded protein is CASSIQGGYTEAFF. Full variable domain (missing parts from reference TRBV19 and TRBJ1-1): DGGITQSPKYLFRKEGQNVTLSCEQNLNHDAMYWYRQDPGQGLRLIYYSQIVNDFQKGDIAEGYSVSREKKESFPLTVTSAQKNPTAFYLCASSIQGGYTEAFFGQGTRLTVV.

The CDR3: CASRLIGPGELFF. For the CDR3, the DNA is TGTGCCAGCAGGCTGATCGGGCCCGGGGAGCTGTTTTTT. This rearrangement joins TRBV27 to TRBJ2-2; D call uncertain. Deletions cut 6 bases from V and 6 bases from J, with 11 bases between. Germline V CDR1 and CDR2: MNHEY, SMNVEV (reference sequence). The CDR3 is 13 amino acids.

This clonotype was detected ten times or more. The rearrangement uses TRBV18 and TRBJ1-2; tentatively, D is TRBD1 (5 bases). Deletions cut 8 bases from V and 3 bases from J, with 34 bases between. CDR1 is KGHSH, CDR2 LQKENI, per germline. The length of the CDR3 is 20 residues. CDR3 nucleotide sequence: TGTGCCAGCAATACCCGGGGCAGAGGAGGCCCCTTAGGAATAGACTATGGCTACACCTTC. Its protein is CASNTRGRGGPLGIDYGYTF. The complete variable domain, with remaining parts taken from reference TRBV18 and TRBJ1-2, reads NAGVMQNPRHLVRRRGQEARLRCSPMKGHSHVYWYRQLPEEGLKFMVYLQKENIIDESGMPKERFSAEFPKEGPSILRIQQVVRGDSAAYFCASNTRGRGGPLGIDYGYTFGSGTRLTVV.

The rearrangement joins TRBV9 to TRBJ2-5, with 10 bases identical to TRBD1. CDR1 and CDR2 (germline): SGDLS, YYNGEE. V lost 3 bases to trimming and J lost 5 bases; unmatched junction nucleotides: 7. This CDR3 is built from 15 residues. CDR3 DNA sequence: TGTGCCAGCAGCGAGGGGAGGGGACAGGGGGAGACCCAGTACTTC. Protein: CASSEGRGQGETQYF.

At least ten counts were recorded for this clonotype. The chain links TRBV4-2 to TRBJ2-6; possible D gene TRBD1, 5 bases. Germline lookup yields CDR1 LGHNA and CDR2 YNFKEQ. The length of the CDR3 is 16 residues. Trimming stripped 3 bases from V and 0 bases from J, with 9 bases between. The CDR3 protein is CASSQAGSSGANVLTF. CDR3 in DNA: TGTGCCAGCAGCCAGGCAGGGTCCTCTGGGGCCAACGTCCTGACTTTC.

This clonotype was seen ten or more times. This chain connects TRBV7-9 to TRBJ2-2; perhaps TRBD2 as D (6 bases). The V and J ends lost 4 bases and 6 bases respectively, with 15 bases between them. The length of the CDR3 is 15 residues. Germline CDR1 reads SEHNR; CDR2 reads FQNEAQ (reference sequence). Written as DNA, the CDR3 is TGTGCCAGCAGCTCACAATCTCCGGGAGCCGGGGAGCTGTTTTTT. Its translation: CASSSQSPGAGELFF.

In its sample, this clonotype was seen a few times. V and J are TRBV7-2 and TRBJ1-2, with 8 nucleotides matching TRBD1. This CDR3 region has 15 residues. Losses at the gene ends were 5 bases for V and 5 bases for J; bases not matched to a gene: 10. Germline-derived CDR1 and CDR2 are SGHTA and FQGNSA. CDR3 in DNA: TGTGCCAGCAGCAAATGGGACAGGCGGGGGTATGGCTACACCTTC. Its translation: CASSKWDRRGYGYTF. Filled out from reference TRBV7-2 and TRBJ1-2, the complete variable domain reads GAGVSQSPSNKVTEKGKDVELRCDPISGHTALYWYRQSLGQGLEFLIYFQGNSAPDKSGLPSDRFSAERTGGSVSTLTIQRTQQEDSAVYLCASSKWDRRGYGYTFGSGTRLTVV.

In its sample, this clonotype was seen many times. V gene TRBV4-3 combines with J gene TRBJ2-7; 9 nucleotides agree with TRBD1. Germline CDR1 and CDR2: LGHNA and YSLEER. The CDR3 consists of 16 residues. V lost 0 bases and J lost 7; bases outside the gene matches: 10. The CDR3 nucleotides are TGCGCCAGCAGCCAAGATAGCACAGGGGGCTGGTGGGAGCAGTACTTC. This encodes CASSQDSTGGWWEQYF.

This clonotype has a count of ten or more. The chain combines TRBV7-9 with TRBJ2-7, with 8 bases that match TRBD2. The V and J ends lost 1 base and 1 base, in that order; junction bases with no gene match: 3. This CDR3 has 15 residues. Germline-derived CDR1 and CDR2 are SEHNR and FQNEAQ (reference sequence). CDR3 DNA: TGTGCCAGCAGCTTAGGGATAGCGGGGTCCTACGAGCAGTACTTC. It codes for CASSLGIAGSYEQYF.

This clonotype was counted a single time. Since a much larger clone is just one base distant, this may be a read error. This rearrangement joins TRBV11-1 to TRBJ2-7; no definite D call. From germline, CDR1 is SGHAT and CDR2 FQDESV (reference sequence). The CDR3 runs to 12 residues. The CDR3 region is CASSLPSLEQNF. The CDR3 DNA reads TGTGCCAGCAGCTTGCCCTCCCTCGAGCAGAACTTC.

There are many counts of this clonotype. CDR3 amino acids: CASSAPREPSNTGELFF. The CDR3 DNA is TGTGCCAGCAGTGCCCCCAGGGAACCTTCGAACACCGGGGAGCTGTTTTTT. J is TRBJ2-2 and V is TRBV12-3 or TRBV12-4, with D possibly matching TRBD1 (5 bases). V lost 5 bases and J lost 0, with 16 bases in between. This CDR3 contains 17 residues.

Many counts were recorded for this clonotype. The rearrangement uses TRBV25-1 and TRBJ2-1; unclear D gene. The length of the CDR3 is 12 residues. The germline gives CDR1 MGHDK, CDR2 SYGVNS. V was trimmed by 10 bases and J by 4 bases, leaving 11 bases between them. Here the CDR3 reads CATRAGYNEQFF. The CDR3 nucleotides are TGTGCCACCCGGGCCGGGTACAATGAGCAGTTCTTC.

The chain uses TRBV6-2 or TRBV6-3 and TRBJ1-2; 7 nucleotides agree with TRBD1. The CDR3 is made up of 14 amino acids. Germline V CDR1 and CDR2: MNHEY, SVGEGT. With 6 bases clipped from V and 2 bases from J, the junction kept 6 bases outside the gene matches. This CDR3 is CASRDTGDNYGYTF. The CDR3 DNA reads TGTGCCAGCAGAGATACAGGGGACAACTATGGCTACACCTTC.

Ten or more counts support this clonotype. The chain has TRBV11-2 and TRBJ2-7; tentative D call: TRBD1 (5 bases). This CDR3 has 14 residues. The germline V and J ends were trimmed by 2 bases and 3 bases, with 11 bases remaining between them. Germline loops: CDR1 SGHAT, CDR2 FQNNGV. The CDR3 DNA reads as TGTGCCAGCAGCTTAACGACAGCGATCTACGAGCAGTACTTC. This sequence encodes CASSLTTAIYEQYF.

The V gene is TRBV19, the J gene TRBJ2-1, with 11 bases fitting TRBD2. The J segment lost 5 bases and the V segment lost 1 base, leaving 7 bases of the junction unmatched. Germline V gives CDR1 LNHDA, CDR2 SQIVND (reference sequence). The CDR3 has 17 amino acids. The CDR3, as DNA: TGTGCCAGTAGTATAGTCGGACTAGCGGGCCGGAACAATGAGCAGTTCTTC. It specifies CASSIVGLAGRNNEQFF. Full variable domain (outside the CDR3, taken from reference TRBV19 and TRBJ2-1): DGGITQSPKYLFRKEGQNVTLSCEQNLNHDAMYWYRQDPGQGLRLIYYSQIVNDFQKGDIAEGYSVSREKKESFPLTVTSAQKNPTAFYLCASSIVGLAGRNNEQFFGPGTRLTVL.

There are many counts of this clonotype. The chain joins TRBV18 to TRBJ2-4; D unresolved. The CDR3 extends over 13 amino acids. Germline V CDR1 and CDR2: KGHSH, LQKENI. V was trimmed by 1 base and J by 7 bases, leaving 8 bases between them. The CDR3 DNA sequence: TGTGCCAGCTCACCACTAGATAAGAACATTCAGTACTTC. Residues: CASSPLDKNIQYF.

This clonotype has only a few counts. The chain employs TRBV5-1 and TRBJ2-7, with TRBD1 matching 7 bases. CDR1 SGHRS and CDR2 YFSETQ come from the germline V gene. With V trimmed by 1 base and J by 0 bases, 10 bases remained unmatched. CDR3 length equals 17 residues. Here the CDR3 reads CASSLIPGQDRSYEQYF. The CDR3 nucleotides are TGCGCCAGCAGCTTGATTCCCGGACAGGACCGCTCCTACGAGCAGTACTTC. Full variable domain (outside the CDR3, taken from reference TRBV5-1 and TRBJ2-7): KAGVTQTPRYLIKTRGQQVTLSCSPISGHRSVSWYQQTPGQGLQFLFEYFSETQRNKGNFPGRFSGRQFSNSRSEMNVSTLELGDSALYLCASSLIPGQDRSYEQYFGPGTRLTVT.

Many counts were recorded for this clonotype. The chain employs TRBV5-1 and TRBJ2-3, with D uncertain. The CDR3 spans 15 residues. V was clipped by 0 bases and J by 2 bases, with 10 bases between them. From germline, CDR1 is SGHRS and CDR2 YFSETQ. The CDR3 coding sequence is TGCGCCAGCAGCTTGGCCCCGGGTCACACAGATACGCAGTATTTT. It specifies CASSLAPGHTDTQYF. Drawing the rest from reference TRBV5-1 and TRBJ2-3, the complete variable domain is KAGVTQTPRYLIKTRGQQVTLSCSPISGHRSVSWYQQTPGQGLQFLFEYFSETQRNKGNFPGRFSGRQFSNSRSEMNVSTLELGDSALYLCASSLAPGHTDTQYFGPGTRLTVL.